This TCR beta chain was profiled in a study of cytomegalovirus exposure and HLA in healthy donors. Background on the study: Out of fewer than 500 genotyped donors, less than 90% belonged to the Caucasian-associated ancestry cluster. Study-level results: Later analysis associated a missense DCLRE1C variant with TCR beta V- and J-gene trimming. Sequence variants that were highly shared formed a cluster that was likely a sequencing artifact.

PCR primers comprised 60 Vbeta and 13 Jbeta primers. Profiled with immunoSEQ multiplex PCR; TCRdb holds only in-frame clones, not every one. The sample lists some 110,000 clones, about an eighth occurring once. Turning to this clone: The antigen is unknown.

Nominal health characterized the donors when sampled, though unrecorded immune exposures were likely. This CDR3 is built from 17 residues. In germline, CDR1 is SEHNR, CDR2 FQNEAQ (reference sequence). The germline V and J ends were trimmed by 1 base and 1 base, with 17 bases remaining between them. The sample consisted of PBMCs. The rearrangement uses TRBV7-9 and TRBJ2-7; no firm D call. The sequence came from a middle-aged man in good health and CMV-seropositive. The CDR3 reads CASSLVSSEAESYEQYF. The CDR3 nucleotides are TGTGCCAGCAGCTTAGTGTCCTCCGAGGCGGAATCCTACGAGCAGTACTTC. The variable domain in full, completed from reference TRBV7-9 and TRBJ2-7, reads DTGVSQNPRHKITKRGQNVTFRCDPISEHNRLYWYRQTLGQGPEFLTYFQNEAQLEKSRLLSDRFSAERPKGSFSTLEIQRTEQGDSAMYLCASSLVSSEAESYEQYFGPGTRLTVT.